This TCR beta chain appears in the sequencing data of a study of blood T cells in healthy people across ages (dated by TCRdb to 2014 to 2015). Regarding the research as a whole: In model experiments, roughly one uniquely barcoded TCR beta cDNA molecule per two T cells was captured by template switching. The study analyzed two additional independent replicas of 1 million unique cDNA reads from the same blood draw for two donors, one aged 18 to 30 and one aged 80 or older. The donors were split into four age groups: young (average around 15 years), middle-aged (about 40), aged (more than 60) and long-lived (approximately 89). To avoid experimental bias, donors of different ages were distributed randomly across sequencing lanes. Age-related changes in TCR beta repertoire diversity were measured in the study by deep sequencing normalized with unique cDNA molecular identifiers. Points the paper makes about the study in general: Observed TCR beta diversity correlated strongly with the percentage of naive T cells measured by flow cytometry. Estimates of total diversity based on one million sequenced T cells were regarded as lower bounds and as underestimates. The CMV infection status of donors was not known, potentially confounding age-related changes in expanded clonotypes. Since profiling was done on bulk unsorted PBMCs, naive and antigen-experienced compartments could not be conclusively compared. Compared with the aged group, the long-lived group had more naive CD4+ T cells, fewer expanded clones and increased TCR diversity, suggesting age selection. Observed TCR beta diversity per million T cells fell roughly linearly with age, and a significant reduction was already apparent by age around 40.

The 39 donors, aged about 6 to 90 years, were systemically healthy Caucasian individuals from Russia. Ten milliliters of peripheral blood were drawn from each donor into EDTA-treated Vacutainer tubes. Ficoll-Paque density-gradient centrifugation was used to isolate PBMCs, with at least 7 million per sample. Total RNA, at least 5.5 micrograms per sample, was extracted from PBMCs with Trizol reagent. For every donor, an aliquot of PBMCs went through flow cytometry to measure the percentages of naive CD45RAhigh/CD27high T cells. In this sample, this clonotype turned up a few times. The antigen it recognizes is unknown. No base quality values were provided; no much bigger clone lies one nucleotide off. Libraries were prepared through 5' RACE. The second PCR ran for roughly 7 to 12 cycles and used a J-beta primer mix along with a sample-barcoded 5' primer. A template-switch 5' adaptor carrying 12 random nucleotides introduced a unique molecular identifier onto each TCR beta cDNA molecule. Each sample yielded at least 3 million CDR3-containing paired-end reads. All of the RNA was converted into first-strand cDNA using the Mint cDNA synthesis kit, with a TRBC-specific oligonucleotide serving as the primer. After uracil-DNA glycosylase treatment, a first 18-cycle PCR used universal primers M1SS and BC2_uni_R on all cDNA. The source study handled its data this way. Each sample was normalized by randomly selecting 1 million high-quality reads, each carrying a distinct molecular identifier. Instead of being binned into consensus sequences, reads with shared molecular identifiers were discarded. MiTCR, run with a Q25 quality threshold and the strictest error-elimination algorithm, handled CDR3 identification, clonotype clustering and error correction. A nonparametric unseen species model with Euler transformation was used to estimate a lower bound on total TCR beta diversity. TCRdb ran its own pipeline on the public reads, namely fastp trimming at Q25 and MiXCR clone calling, and kept in-frame beta chains. When rows share a CDR3 protein, they turn into one entry using the most common DNA and genes. TCRdb's processing, not the authors' own work, is the source of the V and J calls. For this sample there are 1,800,000 or so distinct CDR3 sequences; about two fifths appear just once. The ten largest clones represent 23% of the sample.

Trimmed from V: 5 bases; trimmed from J: 5 bases; junction bases lacking a gene match: 11. CDR1 and CDR2 were assigned from the germline V gene as MNHEY and SVGEGT. The cysteine opens and the phenylalanine closes a CDR3 of 16 amino acids. Left in the record is the CDR3 DNA by itself, 48 bases read in frame from the first base. Sequencing was carried out using blood. The TCR sequence derives from a human donor in good health. The chain is encoded by TRBV6-2 or TRBV6-3 joined to TRBJ2-5, and 10 bases in between align with TRBD2. The CDR3 reads CASSQFTSGTSETQYF. The nucleotide sequence reads as follows: TGTGCCAGCAGTCAGTTCACTAGCGGGACCTCGGAGACCCAGTACTTC.